This paragraph covers one T cell receptor beta chain sequence. Its antigen is unidentified. This record comes from a study of cytomegalovirus exposure and HLA in healthy donors. The wider study: Within an early data release were about 85 million unique TCRs drawn from HLA-typed donors. Findings and caveats of the study: In vitro work confirmed that a few CMV-associated chains recognize CMV antigens. The study flagged about 160 TCR beta chains as cytomegalovirus-associated. It was shown in a later analysis that HLA-associated TCR beta chains were more clonally expanded than other, equally common chains.

The V end was cut by 6 bases, the J end by 1 base, with 22 bases between. The CDR3 loop spans 18 amino acids. From germline, CDR1 is SGHNT and CDR2 YENEEA. PCR used 60 Vbeta primers and 13 Jbeta primers. The method was immunoSEQ multiplex PCR; TCRdb's version includes in-frame clones alone and lacks a portion of them. Here the sample spans some 180,000 clones, about 81% being singletons. The clonotype comes from a man in his forties or fifties in good health and CMV-seronegative. The chain employs TRBV11-3 and TRBJ2-1, with D perhaps matching TRBD1 (6 bases). The sequenced sample was PBMCs. CDR3: CASSTGTYISRSYNEQFF. CDR3 nucleotides: TGTGCCAGCAGTACCGGGACATACATCTCTCGTTCCTACAATGAGCAGTTCTTC.